The subject of this entry is one T cell receptor beta chain. The antigen is unknown. The limits of the CDR3 on the DNA are not certain, so only TCRdb's listed CDR3 is given. The sample comes from a study of CD8+CD57+ T cells in acquired aplastic anemia. As for the study in general: The study obtained an average of 3.2 ug of DNA from sorted CD4+ and CD8+ cells. The study obtained 9 million to 11 million reads on average for CD4+ cells from healthy donors. Whole-study results and caveats: Patients had approximately 29 CD8+ CDR3 sequences in common with controls (the shared set). Patients versus controls showed no significant CD8+ Simpson's diversity difference.

The CDR3 sequence runs 15 residues, both termini included. CDR1 is SGDLS, CDR2 YYNGEE, per germline. TCR beta VDJ and CDR3 profiles were obtained from a genomic DNA template. TCRdb analysed the reads with MiXCR anew, one entry per CDR3 protein. The sample lists hundreds of thousands of distinct CDR3 sequences; 65% to 75% were seen once. The rearrangement links TRBV9 to TRBJ1-6. Sequencing input: sorted CD4+, CD8+, or CD8+CD57+ T cells (not recorded which) from PBMCs. The receptor comes from a human donor in good health, serving as a control. The CDR3 sequence: CASSIDTLKLSLVHF.